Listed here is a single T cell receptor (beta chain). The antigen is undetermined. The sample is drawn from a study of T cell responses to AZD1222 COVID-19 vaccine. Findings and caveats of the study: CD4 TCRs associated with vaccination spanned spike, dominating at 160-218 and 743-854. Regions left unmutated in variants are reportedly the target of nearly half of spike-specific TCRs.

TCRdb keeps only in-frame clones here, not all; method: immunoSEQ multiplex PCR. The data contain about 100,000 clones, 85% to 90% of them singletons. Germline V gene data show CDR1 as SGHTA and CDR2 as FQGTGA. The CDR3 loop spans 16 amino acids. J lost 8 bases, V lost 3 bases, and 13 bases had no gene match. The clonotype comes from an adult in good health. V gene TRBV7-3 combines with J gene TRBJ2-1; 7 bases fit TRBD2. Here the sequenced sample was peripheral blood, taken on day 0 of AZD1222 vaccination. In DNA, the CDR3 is TGTGCCAGCAGCTTGGGGAACCGGGGACTATCCCATGAGCAGTTCTTC. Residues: CASSLGNRGLSHEQFF.